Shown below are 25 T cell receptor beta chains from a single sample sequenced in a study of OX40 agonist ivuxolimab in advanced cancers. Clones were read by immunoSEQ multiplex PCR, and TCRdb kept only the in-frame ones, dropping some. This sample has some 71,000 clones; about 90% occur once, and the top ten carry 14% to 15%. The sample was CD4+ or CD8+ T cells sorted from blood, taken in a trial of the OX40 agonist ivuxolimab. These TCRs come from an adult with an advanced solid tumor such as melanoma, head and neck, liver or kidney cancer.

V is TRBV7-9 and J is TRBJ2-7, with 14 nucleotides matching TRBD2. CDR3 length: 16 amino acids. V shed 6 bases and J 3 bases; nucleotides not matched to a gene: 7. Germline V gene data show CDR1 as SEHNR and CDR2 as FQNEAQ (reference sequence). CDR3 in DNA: TGTGCCAGCAGTCAGATGGGACTAGCGGGAGACTACGAGCAGTACTTC. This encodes CASSQMGLAGDYEQYF.

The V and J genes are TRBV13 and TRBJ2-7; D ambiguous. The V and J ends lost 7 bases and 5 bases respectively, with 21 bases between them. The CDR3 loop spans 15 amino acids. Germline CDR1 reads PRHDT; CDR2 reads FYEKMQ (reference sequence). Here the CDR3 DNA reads TGTGCCAGCACCCCGGGTCTCGGGCAAGTTAACGAGCAGTACTTC. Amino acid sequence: CASTPGLGQVNEQYF.

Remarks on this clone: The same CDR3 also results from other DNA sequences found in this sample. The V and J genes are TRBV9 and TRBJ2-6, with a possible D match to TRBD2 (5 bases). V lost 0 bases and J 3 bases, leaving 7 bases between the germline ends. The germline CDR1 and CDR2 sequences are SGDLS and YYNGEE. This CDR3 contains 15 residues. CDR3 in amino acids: CASSVGGSGANVLTF. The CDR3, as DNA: TGTGCCAGCAGCGTAGGAGGGAGTGGGGCCAACGTCCTGACTTTC. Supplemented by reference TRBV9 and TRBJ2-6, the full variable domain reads DSGVTQTPKHLITATGQRVTLRCSPRSGDLSVYWYQQSLDQGLQFLIQYYNGEERAKGNILERFSAQQFPDLHSELNLSSLELGDSALYFCASSVGGSGANVLTFGAGSRLTVL.

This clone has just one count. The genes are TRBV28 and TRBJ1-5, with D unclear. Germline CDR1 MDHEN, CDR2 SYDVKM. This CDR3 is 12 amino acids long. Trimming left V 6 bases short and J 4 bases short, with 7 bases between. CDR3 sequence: CASRPTNQPQHF. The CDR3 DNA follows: TGTGCCAGCAGACCTACTAATCAGCCCCAGCATTTT.

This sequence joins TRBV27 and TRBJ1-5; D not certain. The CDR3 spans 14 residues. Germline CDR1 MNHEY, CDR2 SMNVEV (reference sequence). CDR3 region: CTQLGAYSNQPQHF. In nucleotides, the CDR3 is TGTACCCAACTGGGAGCATATAGCAATCAGCCCCAGCATTTT.

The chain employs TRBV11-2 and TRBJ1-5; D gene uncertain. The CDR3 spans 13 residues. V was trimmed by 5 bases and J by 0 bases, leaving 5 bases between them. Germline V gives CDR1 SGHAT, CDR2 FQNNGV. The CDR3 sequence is CASSRNSNQPQHF. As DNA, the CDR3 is TGTGCCAGCAGCCGCAATAGCAATCAGCCCCAGCATTTT.

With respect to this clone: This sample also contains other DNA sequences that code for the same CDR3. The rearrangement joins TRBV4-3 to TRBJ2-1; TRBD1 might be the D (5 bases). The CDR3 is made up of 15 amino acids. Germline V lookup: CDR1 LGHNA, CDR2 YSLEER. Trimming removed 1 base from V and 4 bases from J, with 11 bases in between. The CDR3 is CASSQGTSGYNEQFF. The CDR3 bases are TGCGCCAGCAGCCAAGGGACATCTGGATACAATGAGCAGTTCTTC.

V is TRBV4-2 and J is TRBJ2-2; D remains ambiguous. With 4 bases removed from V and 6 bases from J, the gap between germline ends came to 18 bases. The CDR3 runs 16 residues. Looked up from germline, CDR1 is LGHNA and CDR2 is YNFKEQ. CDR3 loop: CASSPVSWDGAGELFF. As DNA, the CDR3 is TGTGCCAGCAGCCCTGTGTCTTGGGATGGGGCCGGGGAGCTGTTTTTT.

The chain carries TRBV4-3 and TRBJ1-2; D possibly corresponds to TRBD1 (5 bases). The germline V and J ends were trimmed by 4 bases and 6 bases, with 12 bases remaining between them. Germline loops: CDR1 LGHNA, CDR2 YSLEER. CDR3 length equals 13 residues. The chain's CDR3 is CASSRAWGDGYTF. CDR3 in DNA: TGCGCCAGCAGCCGGGCATGGGGGGATGGCTACACCTTC.

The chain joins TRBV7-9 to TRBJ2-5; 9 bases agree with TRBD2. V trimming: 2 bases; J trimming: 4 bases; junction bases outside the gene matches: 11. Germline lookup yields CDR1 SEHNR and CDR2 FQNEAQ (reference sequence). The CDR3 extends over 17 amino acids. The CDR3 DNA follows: TGTGCCAGCAGCTTAAAGCCGGGACTAGCATCTTCAGAGACCCAGTACTTC. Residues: CASSLKPGLASSETQYF.

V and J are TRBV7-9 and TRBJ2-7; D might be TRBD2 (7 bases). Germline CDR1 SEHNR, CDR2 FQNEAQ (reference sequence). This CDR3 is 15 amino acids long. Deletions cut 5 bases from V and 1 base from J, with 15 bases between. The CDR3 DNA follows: TGTGCCAGCAGCGCCGGGGGGCAAGGGTCCTACGAGCAGTACTTC. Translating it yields CASSAGGQGSYEQYF.

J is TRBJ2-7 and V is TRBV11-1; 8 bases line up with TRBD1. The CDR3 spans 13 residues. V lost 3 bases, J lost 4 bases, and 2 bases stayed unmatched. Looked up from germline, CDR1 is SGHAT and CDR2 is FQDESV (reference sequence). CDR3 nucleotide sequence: TGTGCCAGCAGCTTCCGGGACAGGTACGAGCAGTACTTC. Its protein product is CASSFRDRYEQYF.

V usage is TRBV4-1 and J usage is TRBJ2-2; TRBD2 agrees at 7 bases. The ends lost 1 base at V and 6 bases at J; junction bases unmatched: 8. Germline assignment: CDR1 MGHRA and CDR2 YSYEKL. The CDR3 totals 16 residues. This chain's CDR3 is CASSQGITSESGELFF. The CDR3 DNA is TGCGCCAGCAGCCAAGGTATCACTAGCGAGTCCGGGGAGCTGTTTTTT.

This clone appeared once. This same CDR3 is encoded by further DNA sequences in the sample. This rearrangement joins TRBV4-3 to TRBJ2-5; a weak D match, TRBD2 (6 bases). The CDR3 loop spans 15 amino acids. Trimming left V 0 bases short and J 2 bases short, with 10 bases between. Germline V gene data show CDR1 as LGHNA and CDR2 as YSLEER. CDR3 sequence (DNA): TGCGCCAGCAGCCAAGATCGGCGGGGACAAGAGACCCAGTACTTC. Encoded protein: CASSQDRRGQETQYF.

CDR3 DNA: TGTGCCAGCACTCCGCTTGCAGGGGGCGGGGAGGCTTTCTTT. Its protein is CASTPLAGGGEAFF. The chain employs TRBV27 and TRBJ1-1, with 8 bases identical to TRBD1. CDR1 and CDR2 (germline): MNHEY, SMNVEV (reference sequence). V was pared by 7 bases and J by 11 bases, with 15 bases of the junction left unmatched. The CDR3 is 14 amino acids.

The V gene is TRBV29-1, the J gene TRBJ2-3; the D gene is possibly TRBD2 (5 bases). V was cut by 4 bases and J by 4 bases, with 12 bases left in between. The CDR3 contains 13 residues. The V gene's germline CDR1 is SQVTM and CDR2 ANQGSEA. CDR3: CSVASGGADTQYF. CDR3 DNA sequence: TGCAGCGTTGCTAGTGGAGGAGCAGATACGCAGTATTTT.

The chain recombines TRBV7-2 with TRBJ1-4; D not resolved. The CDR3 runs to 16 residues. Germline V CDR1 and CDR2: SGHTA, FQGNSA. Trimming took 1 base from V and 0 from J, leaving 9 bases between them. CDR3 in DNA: TGTGCCAGCAGCTTAGTGCCGTTCCCAACTAATGAAAAACTGTTTTTT. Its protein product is CASSLVPFPTNEKLFF. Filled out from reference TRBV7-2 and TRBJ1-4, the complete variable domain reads GAGVSQSPSNKVTEKGKDVELRCDPISGHTALYWYRQSLGQGLEFLIYFQGNSAPDKSGLPSDRFSAERTGGSVSTLTIQRTQQEDSAVYLCASSLVPFPTNEKLFFGSGTQLSVL.

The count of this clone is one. CDR3 protein: CASRFRVNTEAFF. CDR3 coding DNA: TGTGCCAGCAGATTCAGGGTTAACACTGAAGCTTTCTTT. The rearrangement uses TRBV11-2 and TRBJ1-1; possibly TRBD1 for D (5 bases). This CDR3 has 13 residues. The V end lost 6 bases, the J end lost 2 bases, and 10 bases lay between the germline ends. Germline CDR1 and CDR2: SGHAT and FQNNGV. Variable domain in full (rest from reference TRBV11-2 and TRBJ1-1): EAGVAQSPRYKIIEKRQSVAFWCNPISGHATLYWYQQILGQGPKLLIQFQNNGVVDDSQLPKDRFSAERLKGVDSTLKIQPAKLEDSAVYLCASRFRVNTEAFFGQGTRLTVV.

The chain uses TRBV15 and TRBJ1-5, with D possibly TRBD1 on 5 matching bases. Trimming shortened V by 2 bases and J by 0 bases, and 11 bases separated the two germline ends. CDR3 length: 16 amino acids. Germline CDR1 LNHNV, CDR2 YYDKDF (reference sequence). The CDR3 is CATSRSTGGSNQPQHF. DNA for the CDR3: TGTGCCACCAGCAGATCCACGGGGGGTAGCAATCAGCCCCAGCATTTT.

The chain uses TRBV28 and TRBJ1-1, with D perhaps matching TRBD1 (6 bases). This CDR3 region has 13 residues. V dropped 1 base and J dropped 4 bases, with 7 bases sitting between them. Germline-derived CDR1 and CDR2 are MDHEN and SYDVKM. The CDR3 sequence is CASSLSGVTEAFF. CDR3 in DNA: TGTGCCAGCAGTTTATCAGGGGTCACTGAAGCTTTCTTT.

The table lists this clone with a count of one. The CDR3, as DNA: TGTGCCAGCAGCGTAGGACAGGGGCCTTCCTACGAGCAGTACTTC. This codes for CASSVGQGPSYEQYF. J is TRBJ2-7 and V is TRBV9, with 8 bases fitting TRBD1. The trim removed 0 bases at V and 1 base at J, leaving 3 bases unmatched. CDR1 is SGDLS, CDR2 YYNGEE, per germline. This CDR3 region has 15 residues.

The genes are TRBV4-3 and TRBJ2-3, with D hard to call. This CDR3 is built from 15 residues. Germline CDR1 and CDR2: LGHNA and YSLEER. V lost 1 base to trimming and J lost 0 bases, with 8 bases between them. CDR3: CASSQGSISTDTQYF. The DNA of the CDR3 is TGCGCCAGCAGCCAAGGGTCCATAAGCACAGATACGCAGTATTTT.

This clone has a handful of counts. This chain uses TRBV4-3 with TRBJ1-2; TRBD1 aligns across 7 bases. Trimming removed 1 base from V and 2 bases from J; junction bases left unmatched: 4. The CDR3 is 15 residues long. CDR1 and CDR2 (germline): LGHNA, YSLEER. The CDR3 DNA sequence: TGCGCCAGCAGCCAAGGTATAGGGGGCAACTATGGCTACACCTTC. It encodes CASSQGIGGNYGYTF.

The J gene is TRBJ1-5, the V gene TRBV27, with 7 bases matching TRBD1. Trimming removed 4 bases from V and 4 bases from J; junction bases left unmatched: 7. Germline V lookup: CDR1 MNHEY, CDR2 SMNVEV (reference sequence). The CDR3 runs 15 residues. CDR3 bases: TGTGCCAGCAGTTGGGACAGCGGGCCGAATCAGCCCCAGCATTTT. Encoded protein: CASSWDSGPNQPQHF.

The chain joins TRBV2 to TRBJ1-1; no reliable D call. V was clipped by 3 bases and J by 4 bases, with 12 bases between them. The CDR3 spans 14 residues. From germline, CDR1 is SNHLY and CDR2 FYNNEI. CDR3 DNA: TGTGCCAGCAGTGACGGTACGTTGCTCACTGAAGCTTTCTTT. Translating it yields CASSDGTLLTEAFF.